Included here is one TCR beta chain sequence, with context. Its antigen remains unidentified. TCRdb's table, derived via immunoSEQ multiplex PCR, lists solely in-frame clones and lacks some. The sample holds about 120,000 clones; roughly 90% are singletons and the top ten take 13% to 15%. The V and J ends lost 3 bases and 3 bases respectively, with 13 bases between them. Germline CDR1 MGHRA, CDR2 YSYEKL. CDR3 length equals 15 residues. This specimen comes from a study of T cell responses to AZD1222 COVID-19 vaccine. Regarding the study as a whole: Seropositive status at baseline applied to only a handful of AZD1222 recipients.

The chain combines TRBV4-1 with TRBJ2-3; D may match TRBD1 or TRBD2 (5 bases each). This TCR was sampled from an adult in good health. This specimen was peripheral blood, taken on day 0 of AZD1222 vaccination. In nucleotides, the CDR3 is TGCGCCAGCAGCCATCCGGGGACGAGTACAGATACGCAGTATTTT. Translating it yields CASSHPGTSTDTQYF.